Sequencing of this T cell receptor beta chain was carried out in a study of blood T cell repertoires in COVID-19. Study at large: Sites across the United States, Italy and Spain contributed samples from acute and convalescent COVID-19.

Germline-derived CDR1 and CDR2 are SGHTA and FQGNSA. V lost 1 base and J 3 bases, leaving 12 bases between the germline ends. There are 15 residues in the CDR3. Many counts were recorded for this clone. Produced via immunoSEQ multiplex PCR; TCRdb's table is partial and in-frame only. The table lists roughly 130,000 clones, around 85% of them singletons. The sequenced sample was peripheral blood. The receptor comes from a woman of 80 years or more with acute or convalescent COVID-19. The V and J genes are TRBV7-2 and TRBJ1-2; a possible D gene is TRBD1 (5 bases). The CDR3 bases are TGTGCCAGCAGCTTAGGGGGGACTGTCGACTATGGCTACACCTTC. Translated, it gives CASSLGGTVDYGYTF.